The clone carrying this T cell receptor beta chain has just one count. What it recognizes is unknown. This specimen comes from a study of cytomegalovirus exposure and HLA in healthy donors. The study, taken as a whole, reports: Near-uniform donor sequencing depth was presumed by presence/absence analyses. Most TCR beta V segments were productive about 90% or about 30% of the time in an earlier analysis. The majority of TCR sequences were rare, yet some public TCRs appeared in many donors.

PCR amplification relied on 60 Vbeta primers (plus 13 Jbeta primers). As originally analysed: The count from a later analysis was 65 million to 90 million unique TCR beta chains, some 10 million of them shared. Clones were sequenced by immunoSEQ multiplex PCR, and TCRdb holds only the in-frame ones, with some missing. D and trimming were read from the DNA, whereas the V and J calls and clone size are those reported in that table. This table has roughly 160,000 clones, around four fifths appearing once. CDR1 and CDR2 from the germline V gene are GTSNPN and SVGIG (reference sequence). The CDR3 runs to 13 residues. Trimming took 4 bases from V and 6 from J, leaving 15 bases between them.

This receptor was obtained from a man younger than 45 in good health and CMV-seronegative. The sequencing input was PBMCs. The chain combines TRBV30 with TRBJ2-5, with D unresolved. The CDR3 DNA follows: TGTGCCTGGAAATCTGGAGTTATGAAGACCCAGTACTTC. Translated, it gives CAWKSGVMKTQYF.